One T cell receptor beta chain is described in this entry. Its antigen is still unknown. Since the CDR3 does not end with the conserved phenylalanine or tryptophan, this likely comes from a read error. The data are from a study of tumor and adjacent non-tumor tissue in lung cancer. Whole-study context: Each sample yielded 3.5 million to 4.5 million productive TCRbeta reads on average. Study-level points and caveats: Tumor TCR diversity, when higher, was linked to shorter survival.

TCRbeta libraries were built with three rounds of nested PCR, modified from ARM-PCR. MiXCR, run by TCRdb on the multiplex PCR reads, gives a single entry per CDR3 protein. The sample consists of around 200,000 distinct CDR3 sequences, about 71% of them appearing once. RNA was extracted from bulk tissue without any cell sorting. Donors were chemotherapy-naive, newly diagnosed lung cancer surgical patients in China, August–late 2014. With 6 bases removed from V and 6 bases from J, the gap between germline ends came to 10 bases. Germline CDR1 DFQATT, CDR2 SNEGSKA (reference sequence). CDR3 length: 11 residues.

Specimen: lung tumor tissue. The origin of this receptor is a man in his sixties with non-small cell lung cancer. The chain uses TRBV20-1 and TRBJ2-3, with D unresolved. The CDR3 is CSASLMDTQYL. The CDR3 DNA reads TGCAGTGCCTCCCTGATGGATACGCAGTATCTT.